The 9 T cell receptor beta chains presented below share a single source sample, sequenced in a study of control samples from healthy donors and cancer patients (dated by TCRdb to 2020 to 2022). The receptor library was made with the immunoSEQ multiplex PCR assay. TCRdb stores this immuneACCESS table with in-frame sequences only. Part of the clones is absent; in the studies checked, under half of the shortfall reflects unresolved V genes, and no reason is known for the rest. The sample table records tens of thousands of clones; more than 70% of these occur just once. The ten largest clones take up roughly 21% of the sample. Sequencing was carried out using PBMCs. These TCRs come from a woman aged 60 to 75 with lung cancer.

The V and J genes are TRBV27 and TRBJ2-1; D might be TRBD1 (5 bases). Germline CDR1 MNHEY, CDR2 SMNVEV (reference sequence). The germline V and J ends were trimmed by 2 bases and 5 bases, with 7 bases remaining between them. The CDR3 contains 13 residues. The CDR3 DNA reads as TGTGCCAGCAGTTTAAGACAGAACAATGAGCAGTTCTTC. This translates into CASSLRQNNEQFF.

The CDR3 DNA sequence: TGTGCCAGCAGCTCCTCAGAAGGCCTCCTAAGCGCCTCCTACGAGCAGTACTTC. Residues: CASSSSEGLLSASYEQYF. The chain uses TRBV3-1 (or the pseudogene TRBV3-2) and TRBJ2-7; D is undetermined. This CDR3 has 18 residues. In germline, CDR1 is LGHDT, CDR2 YNNKEL (reference sequence). Trimming removed 5 bases at V and 0 bases at J, with 23 bases between.

The chain couples TRBV9 to TRBJ2-7; no firm D call. The CDR3 totals 14 residues. CDR1 is SGDLS and CDR2 is YYNGEE in the germline V gene. V was cut by 4 bases and J by 2 bases, with 13 bases left in between. CDR3 nucleotide sequence: TGTGCCAGCAGCCCTTTAAGCGCGACCTACGAGCAGTACTTC. This gives the protein CASSPLSATYEQYF. The entire variable domain, with the rest obtained from reference TRBV9 and TRBJ2-7, is as follows: DSGVTQTPKHLITATGQRVTLRCSPRSGDLSVYWYQQSLDQGLQFLIQYYNGEERAKGNILERFSAQQFPDLHSELNLSSLELGDSALYFCASSPLSATYEQYFGPGTRLTVT.

The V gene is TRBV7-2, the J gene TRBJ2-7; no clear D gene. Germline CDR1 SGHTA, CDR2 FQGNSA. Trimming left V 0 bases short and J 1 base short, with 4 bases between. The CDR3 has 13 residues. The DNA for the CDR3 is TGTGCCAGCAGCTTAGCCACATCCTACGAGCAGTACTTC. Its protein is CASSLATSYEQYF. Full variable domain (rest looked up from reference TRBV7-2 and TRBJ2-7): GAGVSQSPSNKVTEKGKDVELRCDPISGHTALYWYRQSLGQGLEFLIYFQGNSAPDKSGLPSDRFSAERTGGSVSTLTIQRTQQEDSAVYLCASSLATSYEQYFGPGTRLTVT.

The chain couples TRBV11-2 to TRBJ2-7; the D gene is possibly TRBD2 (5 bases). V was shortened by 1 base and J by 6 bases, with 16 bases between the two germline ends. Germline V gene data show CDR1 as SGHAT and CDR2 as FQNNGV. This CDR3 is 15 amino acids long. The DNA for the CDR3 is TGTGCCAGCAGCTTAGTTCCGGGGAGTAGTGGCGAGCAGTACTTC. Protein product: CASSLVPGSSGEQYF.

The chain links TRBV7-9 to TRBJ2-1, with TRBD2 as a possible D gene (5 bases). The V gene's germline CDR1 is SEHNR and CDR2 FQNEAQ (reference sequence). The CDR3 totals 16 residues. Trimming cost V 5 bases and J 8 bases, with 22 bases left between them. CDR3 in amino acids: CASSPELDRYRDEQFF. DNA of the CDR3: TGTGCCAGCAGCCCCGAACTAGACCGGTATCGCGATGAGCAGTTCTTC.

This chain links TRBV27 with TRBJ2-3; D not certain. CDR1 and CDR2 from the germline V gene are MNHEY and SMNVEV (reference sequence). V dropped 3 bases and J dropped 0 bases, with 7 bases sitting between them. The CDR3 spans 14 residues. The CDR3 sequence is CASSFTASTDTQYF. Written as DNA, the CDR3 is TGTGCCAGCAGTTTTACCGCTAGCACAGATACGCAGTATTTT.

The V gene is TRBV5-1, the J gene TRBJ1-1, with 9 bases aligning to TRBD1. V dropped 2 bases and J dropped 8; count of bases not matched to a gene: 7. Germline V gene sequence: CDR1 SGHRS, CDR2 YFSETQ. The CDR3 spans 14 residues. This CDR3 is CASSFGTGFTEAFF. CDR3 sequence (DNA): TGCGCCAGCAGCTTCGGGACAGGGTTTACGGAAGCTTTCTTT.

The chain has TRBV10-3 and TRBJ1-1; D call uncertain. Germline V gene sequence: CDR1 ENHRY, CDR2 SYGVKD. V was pared by 3 bases and J by 0 bases, with 2 bases between. The CDR3 loop spans 12 amino acids. Here the CDR3 DNA reads TGTGCCATCAGTGATATGAACACTGAAGCTTTCTTT. Translation: CAISDMNTEAFF.